These 19 T cell receptor beta chains share one sample of origin, sequenced in a study of T cell repertoires in cytomegalovirus infection. TCRdb reprocessed the reads with MiXCR, giving one entry per CDR3 protein. The table includes approximately 750,000 distinct CDR3 sequences, 35% detected once. The sample consisted of PBMCs. These receptors originate from a human donor in good health (CMV status not recorded). Some clones in this sample may be carry-over from other donors' samples.

The chain carries TRBV6-1 and TRBJ2-1, with 7 bases lining up with TRBD1. The V gene's germline CDR1 is MNHNS and CDR2 SASEGT. The CDR3 extends over 15 amino acids. V lost 5 bases to trimming and J lost 7 bases; unmatched junction nucleotides: 11. The CDR3 DNA sequence: TGTGCCAGCAGTTACGAGACAGGGTCTAGGAATGAGCAGTTCTTC. Its translation: CASSYETGSRNEQFF.

The genes are TRBV28 and TRBJ2-3, with 15 bases that match TRBD2. The J segment lost 5 bases and the V segment lost 4 bases, leaving 7 bases of the junction unmatched. The germline V gene has CDR1 MDHEN and CDR2 SYDVKM. The CDR3 runs to 17 residues. The CDR3 reads CASSSSGLAGGQDTQYF. CDR3 bases: TGTGCCAGCAGTTCCTCGGGACTAGCGGGAGGTCAAGATACGCAGTATTTT.

This chain connects TRBV27 to TRBJ1-2; 7 bases are a match to TRBD1. This CDR3 comprises 14 residues. Looked up from germline, CDR1 is MNHEY and CDR2 is SMNVEV (reference sequence). Trimming cost V 3 bases and J 8 bases; bases outside gene matches: 9. This CDR3 reads CASSFRNDRVGYTF. The CDR3 nucleotides are TGTGCCAGCAGTTTCCGGAATGACAGGGTCGGCTACACCTTC.

This clonotype was detected ten times or more. The chain carries TRBV7-2 and TRBJ1-5; a weak D match, TRBD1 (6 bases). Per the germline V gene, CDR1 is SGHTA and CDR2 is FQGNSA. There are 15 residues in the CDR3. Trimming left V 2 bases short and J 5 bases short, with 13 bases between. The CDR3 spells CASSLQGILHQPQHF. In nucleotides, the CDR3 is TGTGCCAGCAGCTTACAGGGGATTTTGCATCAGCCCCAGCATTTT.

V usage is TRBV19 and J usage is TRBJ1-1; no definite D call. The ends were cut back, 0 bases at V and 6 bases at J, with 8 bases in the middle. CDR1 is LNHDA and CDR2 is SQIVND in the germline V gene (reference sequence). The CDR3 runs to 13 residues. CDR3 coding DNA: TGTGCCAGTAGTATAGATCTACCCCCTGAAGCTTTCTTT. This encodes CASSIDLPPEAFF.

This clonotype showed up just a few times. A read error may be the cause here, since a much bigger clone is one base away. This chain joins TRBV7-9 and TRBJ2-7, with D uncertain. The germline V gene has CDR1 SEHNR and CDR2 FQNEAQ (reference sequence). The CDR3 length is 13 residues. The V and J ends lost 0 bases and 2 bases respectively, with 5 bases between them. Here the CDR3 DNA reads TGTGCCAGCAGCTTAGCCCCGACCTACGAGCAGTACTTC. Protein product: CASSLAPTYEQYF.

This clonotype was seen at least ten times. CDR3 protein: CASSPGRGANSYEQYF. The CDR3 bases are TGTGCCAGCAGCCCAGGTCGAGGGGCTAACTCCTACGAGCAGTACTTC. The rearrangement joins TRBV7-6 to TRBJ2-7; D is tentatively TRBD1 or TRBD2 (5 bases each). Germline assignment: CDR1 SGHVS and CDR2 FNYEAQ. This CDR3 comprises 16 residues. V lost 5 bases and J lost 0, with 17 bases in between. Full variable domain (rest looked up from reference TRBV7-6 and TRBJ2-7): GAGVSQSPRYKVTKRGQDVALRCDPISGHVSLYWYRQALGQGPEFLTYFNYEAQQDKSGLPNDRFSAERPEGSISTLTIQRTEQRDSAMYRCASSPGRGANSYEQYFGPGTRLTVT.

The V call is TRBV7-6, the J call TRBJ2-1; 9 bases agree with TRBD2. Unmatched junction bases numbered 7, after V lost 0 bases and J lost 7 bases. CDR1 and CDR2 (germline): SGHVS, FNYEAQ. The CDR3 consists of 16 residues. The CDR3 region is CASSLARPSGENEQFF. For the CDR3, the DNA is TGTGCCAGCAGCTTAGCGCGGCCTAGCGGGGAGAATGAGCAGTTCTTC.

This clonotype was seen more than once but under ten times. In DNA, the CDR3 is TGTGCCAGTAGTATGGAGGGCTTCTATGGCTACACCTTC. It yields the protein CASSMEGFYGYTF. The rearrangement joins TRBV19 to TRBJ1-2; D is unresolved. Per the germline V gene, CDR1 is LNHDA and CDR2 is SQIVND (reference sequence). V shed 3 bases and J shed 4 bases, with 9 bases lying between them. CDR3 length: 13 residues.

With respect to this clonotype: This CDR3 is missing its conserved last phenylalanine or tryptophan, likely due to a read error. The chain carries TRBV14 and TRBJ1-2, with D possibly matching TRBD1 (5 bases). Trimming took 0 bases from V and 4 from J, leaving 12 bases between them. This CDR3 contains 15 residues. CDR1 SGHDN and CDR2 FVKESK come from the germline V gene. The CDR3 sequence: CASSQDHQGGYGYTL. The CDR3, as DNA: TGTGCCAGCAGCCAAGATCACCAGGGAGGCTATGGCTACACCTTA.

With respect to this clonotype: A much larger clone lies one base from this, so it may be a read error. V usage is TRBV7-2 and J usage is TRBJ2-7; 9 nucleotides match TRBD2. The CDR3 is 17 amino acids. Germline values: CDR1 SGHTA, CDR2 FQGNSA. CDR3 DNA sequence: TGTGCCAGCAGCTCGGCTCGACTAGCGGTCTCCTTCTACGAGAAGTACTTC. Amino acid sequence: CASSSARLAVSFYEKYF. The full variable domain, its missing parts supplied by reference TRBV7-2 and TRBJ2-7, is GAGVSQSPSNKVTEKGKDVELRCDPISGHTALYWYRQSLGQGLEFLIYFQGNSAPDKSGLPSDRFSAERTGGSVSTLTIQRTQQEDSAVYLCASSSARLAVSFYEKYFGPGTRLTVT.

This clonotype has just a few counts. J is TRBJ2-7 and V is TRBV7-2; 8 bases are a match to TRBD2. Germline lookup yields CDR1 SGHTA and CDR2 FQGNSA. The CDR3 contains 14 residues. V lost 2 bases, J lost 4 bases, and 4 bases stayed unmatched. The CDR3 sequence is CASSLTAGVYEQYF. DNA of the CDR3: TGTGCCAGCAGCTTAACAGCGGGAGTTTACGAGCAGTACTTC.

This clonotype has more than one count but fewer than ten. The J gene is TRBJ2-1, the V gene TRBV27; TRBD2 is a possible D gene (5 bases). In germline, CDR1 is MNHEY, CDR2 SMNVEV (reference sequence). The CDR3 totals 17 residues. Trimming took off 4 bases at V and 1 base at J, with 17 bases between the two ends. CDR3 region: CASSSVVRAPSYNEQFF. CDR3 bases: TGTGCCAGCAGTTCGGTGGTGAGGGCGCCGTCCTACAATGAGCAGTTCTTC.

V and J are TRBV28 and TRBJ1-1; 10 nucleotides agree with TRBD1. Germline V CDR1 and CDR2: MDHEN, SYDVKM. V lost 6 bases to trimming and J lost 4 bases; unmatched junction nucleotides: 5. This CDR3 spans 14 amino acids. The CDR3 DNA reads TGTGCCAGCAGGGGACAGGGGCGAGGCACTGAAGCTTTCTTT. Encoded protein: CASRGQGRGTEAFF. The whole variable domain, remainder taken from reference TRBV28 and TRBJ1-1, is DVKVTQSSRYLVKRTGEKVFLECVQDMDHENMFWYRQDPGLGLRLIYFSYDVKMKEKGDIPEGYSVSREKKERFSLILESASTNQTSMYLCASRGQGRGTEAFFGQGTRLTVV.

This clonotype was recorded many times. The chain has TRBV7-3 and TRBJ1-1, with 7 positions matching TRBD1. V lost 0 bases to trimming and J lost 10 bases; unmatched junction nucleotides: 5. The CDR3 runs 13 residues. Per germline, CDR1 SGHTA and CDR2 FQGTGA. The chain's CDR3 is CASSLTTGDRAFF. The CDR3 DNA reads TGTGCCAGCAGCTTAACTACAGGGGATAGAGCTTTCTTT.

As to this clonotype: Here the CDR3 omits its conserved ending phenylalanine or tryptophan, so a read error is the likely source. The rearrangement joins TRBV6-6 to TRBJ2-3; 11 nucleotides line up with TRBD2. CDR1 MNHNY and CDR2 SVGAGI come from the germline V gene (reference sequence). This CDR3 region has 18 residues. The V segment lost 6 bases and the J segment 2 bases; nucleotides outside the gene matches: 13. The CDR3, as DNA: TGTGCCAGCAGCTCGGGAAGACCGGGACTAGCGGCCACAGATACGCAGTATTTA. This sequence encodes CASSSGRPGLAATDTQYL.

This clonotype appeared once. The genes are TRBV4-1 and TRBJ2-7; TRBD2 matches 9 bases. Unmatched junction bases numbered 9, after V lost 4 bases and J lost 5 bases. This CDR3 contains 15 residues. Germline CDR1 is MGHRA and CDR2 is YSYEKL. As DNA, the CDR3 is TGCGCCAGCAGCCCTCGTAGCGGGAGCATCAACGAGCAGTACTTC. Translated: CASSPRSGSINEQYF.

In this sample, this clonotype turned up a few times. The V call is TRBV11-2, the J call TRBJ2-3, with unresolved D. The V and J ends lost 2 bases and 2 bases respectively, with 17 bases between them. The germline gives CDR1 SGHAT, CDR2 FQNNGV. The CDR3 is 17 amino acids. The CDR3 reads CASSLKVPTALTDTQYF. CDR3 coding DNA: TGTGCCAGCAGCTTAAAAGTCCCGACCGCCCTCACAGATACGCAGTATTTT.

The rearrangement joins TRBV30 to TRBJ1-1, with no clear D. The CDR3 covers 19 residues. With 0 bases removed from V and 3 bases from J, the gap between germline ends came to 26 bases. Per the germline V gene, CDR1 is GTSNPN and CDR2 is SVGIG (reference sequence). CDR3 nucleotide sequence: TGTGCCTGGAGTGTCCCCTCTCAATGGACGGCTAAACTGGACACTGAAGCTTTCTTT. This sequence encodes CAWSVPSQWTAKLDTEAFF.